The rows below give T cell receptor beta chains drawn from one sample of a study of blood T cell repertoires in COVID-19. Here immunoSEQ multiplex PCR was the method, and the copy in TCRdb shows in-frame clones only, minus some. Counted here are about 300,000 clones, about 87% occurring once; the ten biggest clones make up roughly 6%. Sequenced sample: peripheral blood. Receptors originate from a woman in her forties or fifties with COVID-19, enrolled during active disease. CDR3s include the opening cysteine and the closing phenylalanine or tryptophan. D genes are given only for firm matches. Part of the rows lack a size; the others show once, few, many or a class for expanded clones.

v_gene	d_gene	abundance	j_gene	CDR3aa	CDR3nt
TRBV5-5	NA	NA	TRBJ2-1	CASSKLVSSYNEQFF	TGTGCCAGCAGCAAACTAGTAAGCTCCTACAATGAGCAGTTCTTC
TRBV19	NA	NA	TRBJ1-2	CASSGRGAGGSPTSYGYTF	TGTGCCAGTAGTGGCCGTGGGGCTGGGGGGAGCCCTACTAGTTATGGCTACACCTTC
TRBV7-8	NA	NA	TRBJ2-5	CASSSRGVARETQYF	TGTGCCAGCAGCTCCAGGGGAGTAGCCAGAGAGACCCAGTACTTC
TRBV25-1	TRBD2	NA	TRBJ2-3	CASSDTSSGRSDTQYF	TGTGCCAGCAGTGATACCTCTAGCGGGAGGTCTGATACGCAGTATTTT
TRBV19	TRBD1	NA	TRBJ1-3	CASSPRDRGSGNTIYF	TGTGCCAGTAGTCCCCGGGACAGGGGCTCTGGAAACACCATATATTTT
TRBV5-4	NA	NA	TRBJ1-3	CASSLDSGNTIYF	TGTGCCAGCAGCCTAGACTCTGGAAACACCATATATTTT
TRBV7-9	TRBD1	NA	TRBJ1-1	CASSLEGASAEAFF	TGTGCCAGCAGCTTAGAGGGGGCGTCGGCTGAAGCTTTCTTT
TRBV19	TRBD1	NA	TRBJ2-2	CATRDRGSSGELFF	TGTGCCACCCGGGACAGGGGTTCCTCCGGGGAGCTGTTTTTT
TRBV7-2	NA	NA	TRBJ1-2	CASSFASNYGYTF	TGTGCCAGCAGCTTTGCGTCTAACTATGGCTACACCTTC
TRBV28	TRBD1	NA	TRBJ1-2	CASSSGQGYGYTF	TGTGCCAGCAGTTCGGGACAGGGCTATGGCTACACCTTC
TRBV6-2/TRBV6-3	NA	NA	TRBJ2-7	CASSYGATSISYEQYF	TGTGCCAGCAGTTACGGGGCCACCAGTATCTCCTACGAGCAGTACTTC
TRBV5-1	NA	few	TRBJ2-7	CASSCPEGVSYEQYF	TGCGCCAGCAGCTGCCCGGAAGGAGTTTCCTACGAGCAGTACTTC
TRBV3-1/TRBV3-2	NA	NA	TRBJ2-4	CASSQVRNIQYF	TGTGCCAGCAGCCAAGTGCGTAACATTCAGTACTTC
TRBV10-2	TRBD1	NA	TRBJ1-5	CASSESGGGQPQHF	TGCGCCAGCAGTGAATCAGGGGGCGGTCAGCCCCAGCATTTT
TRBV19	NA	NA	TRBJ2-2	CASSILGTNTGELFF	TGTGCCAGTAGTATATTGGGCACGAACACCGGGGAGCTGTTTTTT
TRBV20-1	NA	NA	TRBJ2-3	CSASFGKRGDTQYF	TGCAGTGCTAGTTTCGGGAAACGAGGAGATACGCAGTATTTT
TRBV18	NA	NA	TRBJ1-1	CASRTDMNTEAFF	TGTGCCAGCCGGACAGATATGAACACTGAAGCTTTCTTT
TRBV9	TRBD2	NA	TRBJ2-7	CASSPRTSGTNEQYF	TGTGCCAGCAGCCCCCGGACTAGCGGAACTAACGAGCAGTACTTC
TRBV9	NA	NA	TRBJ2-5	CASSVDGEGEETQYF	TGTGCCAGCAGCGTCGACGGGGAAGGAGAAGAGACCCAGTACTTC
TRBV6-5	NA	NA	TRBJ2-7	CASKSNVYEQYF	TGTGCCAGCAAATCAAATGTCTACGAGCAGTACTTC
TRBV7-2	NA	few	TRBJ2-7	CASSLVPGGRDHEQYF	TGTGCCAGCAGCTTAGTTCCCGGAGGGCGGGACCACGAGCAGTACTTC
TRBV5-1	TRBD1	NA	TRBJ1-1	CASMSVGTVNTEAFF	TGCGCCAGCATGAGTGTGGGGACAGTAAACACTGAAGCTTTCTTT
TRBV3-1/TRBV3-2	NA	NA	TRBJ2-1	CASSLRDEQFF	TGTGCCAGCAGCCTCCGGGATGAGCAGTTCTTC
TRBV5-1	TRBD2	NA	TRBJ2-2	CASSPLVLAGPGELFF	TGCGCCAGCAGCCCCTTGGTGCTAGCGGGACCCGGGGAGCTGTTTTTT
TRBV5-4	NA	NA	TRBJ1-6	CASSSKKTGSSYNSPLHF	TGTGCCAGCAGCTCGAAGAAGACCGGGAGCTCCTATAATTCACCCCTCCACTTT
TRBV24-1	NA	NA	TRBJ2-4	CATASGSQDIQYF	TGTGCCACCGCCTCCGGGAGTCAGGACATTCAGTACTTC
TRBV7-9	TRBD1	NA	TRBJ1-1	CASSLGDRGLNTEAFF	TGTGCCAGCAGCTTAGGGGACAGGGGATTGAACACTGAAGCTTTCTTT
TRBV5-1	TRBD2	NA	TRBJ2-7	CASSLTSGSYEQYF	TGCGCCAGCAGCTTAACTAGCGGGAGCTACGAGCAGTACTTC
TRBV24-1	TRBD1	NA	TRBJ1-1	CATSGHRGTEAFF	TGTGCCACCAGTGGTCACAGGGGGACTGAAGCTTTCTTT
TRBV24-1	NA	NA	TRBJ1-1	CATSEAGRTEAFF	TGTGCCACCAGTGAAGCAGGGCGTACTGAAGCTTTCTTT
TRBV14	TRBD1	NA	TRBJ1-1	CASSQDSRGLNTEAFF	TGTGCCAGCAGCCAAGATAGCAGGGGGCTGAACACTGAAGCTTTCTTT
TRBV27	NA	NA	TRBJ1-2	CASTSWGEDYGYTF	TGTGCCAGCACCTCGTGGGGGGAAGACTATGGCTACACCTTC
TRBV27	TRBD1	NA	TRBJ1-2	CASSPSPGQPNYGYTF	TGTGCCAGCAGCCCCTCGCCGGGACAGCCTAACTATGGCTACACCTTC
TRBV3-1/TRBV3-2	NA	NA	TRBJ2-1	CASSQDITRWHEQFF	TGTGCCAGCAGCCAAGATATAACTAGGTGGCATGAGCAGTTCTTC
TRBV3-1/TRBV3-2	TRBD2	NA	TRBJ2-1	CASSGLAGGQGRGVGRSYNEQFF	TGTGCCAGCAGCGGACTAGCGGGAGGGCAGGGCCGCGGGGTGGGTAGGTCCTACAATGAGCAGTTCTTC
TRBV4-3	NA	NA	TRBJ1-1	CASSQDRANTEAFF	TGCGCCAGCAGCCAAGACAGGGCGAACACTGAAGCTTTCTTT
TRBV7-2	TRBD1	NA	TRBJ1-4	CASSVDRGSEKLFF	TGTGCCAGCAGCGTCGACAGGGGGAGTGAAAAACTGTTTTTT
TRBV11-1	TRBD1	NA	TRBJ2-7	CASSLKRGQTYEQYF	TGTGCCAGCAGCTTAAAACGGGGACAGACCTACGAGCAGTACTTC
TRBV6-2/TRBV6-3	TRBD1	NA	TRBJ1-3	CASSYSLGQGWNGNTIYF	TGTGCCAGCAGTTATAGCCTCGGACAGGGTTGGAACGGAAACACCATATATTTT
TRBV3-1/TRBV3-2	TRBD2	NA	TRBJ2-2	CASSPGTTYTGELFF	TGTGCCAGCAGCCCAGGGACTACCTACACCGGGGAGCTGTTTTTT
TRBV6-2/TRBV6-3	NA	NA	TRBJ1-2	CASSYANGYTF	TGTGCCAGCAGTTACGCGAATGGCTACACCTTC
TRBV14	NA	NA	TRBJ2-5	CASSAGLLIQETQYF	TGTGCCAGCAGCGCGGGACTTCTTATTCAAGAGACCCAGTACTTC
TRBV19	NA	NA	TRBJ1-6	CASGQGYSPLHF	TGTGCCAGTGGTCAGGGGTATTCACCCCTCCACTTT
TRBV15	NA	NA	TRBJ1-5	CATSRPGPPRGGNQPQHF	TGTGCCACCAGCAGACCAGGGCCCCCCAGGGGAGGGAATCAGCCCCAGCATTTT
TRBV6-5	TRBD2	NA	TRBJ2-1	CAFDAGEPYNEQFF	TGTGCCTTCGATGCGGGAGAACCCTACAATGAGCAGTTCTTC
TRBV21-1	NA	few	TRBJ1-2	CASSKGQSYGYTF	TGTGCCAGCAGCAAAGGACAGTCCTATGGCTACACCTTC
TRBV11-2	TRBD2	NA	TRBJ2-7	CASSSVGSGRAYEQYF	TGTGCCAGCAGCTCGGTTGGTAGCGGGAGGGCTTACGAGCAGTACTTC
TRBV5-1	TRBD2	NA	TRBJ2-3	CASSLAGGEADTQYF	TGCGCCAGCAGCTTGGCTGGGGGGGAGGCAGATACGCAGTATTTT
TRBV29-1	TRBD2	NA	TRBJ2-1	CSVSSGRTYNEQFF	TGCAGCGTTTCAAGCGGGAGAACGTACAATGAGCAGTTCTTC
TRBV4-1	TRBD1	NA	TRBJ2-1	CASSLGTGPYNEQFF	TGCGCCAGCAGCCTTGGGACAGGGCCATACAATGAGCAGTTCTTC
TRBV24-1	NA	NA	TRBJ2-1	CATSLYNEQFF	TGTGCCACCAGCCTATACAATGAGCAGTTCTTC
TRBV24-1	TRBD1	NA	TRBJ2-7	CATSDDRDRGIYEQYF	TGTGCCACCAGTGACGACCGGGACAGGGGGATCTACGAGCAGTACTTC
TRBV5-1	NA	NA	TRBJ2-5	CASSSGTLYQETQYF	TGCGCCAGCAGCTCCGGGACTCTGTACCAAGAGACCCAGTACTTC
TRBV9	TRBD2	NA	TRBJ2-1	CASSARAGGPYNEQFF	TGTGCCAGCAGCGCTAGAGCGGGAGGGCCCTACAATGAGCAGTTCTTC
TRBV21-1	NA	NA	TRBJ1-6	CASSKVEGKNSPLHF	TGTGCCAGCAGCAAAGTGGAGGGCAAGAATTCACCCCTCCACTTT
TRBV19	TRBD2	once	TRBJ2-5	CASSIGFLAGDVKTQYF	TGTGCCAGTAGTATAGGCTTTTTAGCGGGAGATGTAAAGACCCAGTACTTC
TRBV11-2	NA	NA	TRBJ1-4	CASSLVVVSGEKLFF	TGTGCCAGCAGCTTAGTTGTGGTATCGGGAGAAAAACTGTTTTTT
TRBV2	TRBD2	NA	TRBJ2-1	CASSTGTSGKYNEQFF	TGTGCCAGCAGTACCGGGACTAGCGGCAAGTACAATGAGCAGTTCTTC
TRBV5-6	NA	NA	TRBJ2-7	CASSTQLGYYEQYF	TGTGCCAGCAGCACCCAACTAGGATACTACGAGCAGTACTTC